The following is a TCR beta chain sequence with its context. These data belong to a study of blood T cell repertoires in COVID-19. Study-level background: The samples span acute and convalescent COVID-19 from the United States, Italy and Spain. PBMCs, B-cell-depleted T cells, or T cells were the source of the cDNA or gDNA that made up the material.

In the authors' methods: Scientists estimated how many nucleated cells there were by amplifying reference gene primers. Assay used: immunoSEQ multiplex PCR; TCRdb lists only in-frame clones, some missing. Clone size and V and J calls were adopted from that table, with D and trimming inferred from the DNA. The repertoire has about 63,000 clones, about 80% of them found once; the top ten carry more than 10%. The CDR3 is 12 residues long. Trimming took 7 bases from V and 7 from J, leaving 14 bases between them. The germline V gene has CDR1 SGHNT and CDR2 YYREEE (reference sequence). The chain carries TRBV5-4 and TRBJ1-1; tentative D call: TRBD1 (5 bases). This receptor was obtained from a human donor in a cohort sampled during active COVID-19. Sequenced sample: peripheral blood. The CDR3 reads CASLSRAGEAFF. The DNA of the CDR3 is TGTGCCAGCCTCAGCAGGGCTGGTGAAGCTTTCTTT. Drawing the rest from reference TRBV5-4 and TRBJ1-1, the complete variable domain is ETGVTQSPTHLIKTRGQQVTLRCSSQSGHNTVSWYQQALGQGPQFIFQYYREEENGRGNFPPRFSGLQFPNYSSELNVNALELDDSALYLCASLSRAGEAFFGQGTRLTVV.